This paragraph covers one T cell receptor (beta chain) sequence. Which antigen it targets is not known. No clone much larger than this one lies a single base away; base qualities are absent. This entry comes from a study of control samples from healthy donors and cancer patients (dated by TCRdb to 2020 to 2021). V loses 1 base of germline sequence and J loses 10 bases, and the interval between the two ends is 13 bases. From the cysteine up to the phenylalanine, the CDR3 has a length of 13 residues. The kept DNA is CDR3 alone, 39 bases in frame from the first base. According to the germline V gene, CDR1 reads SNHLY and CDR2 reads FYNNEI. The library was generated by the immunoSEQ multiplex PCR assay. What TCRdb holds here is the immuneACCESS table cut down to in-frame rearrangements. Part of the clones is not present; checked against another copy, under half of the missing clones reflect an unresolved V gene, and the others are unexplained. This sample holds tens of thousands of clones; 94% were observed only once. The top ten constitute 2.8% of the sample.

The chain is assembled from TRBV2 and TRBJ1-1, and possibly TRBD1, on 6 matching bases. The sequence derives from a woman between 25 and 40 years old in good health. Sequencing used blood. For the CDR3, the sequence is CASSEGPTGLAFF. The bases are TGTGCCAGCAGTGAAGGGCCAACAGGGTTAGCTTTCTTT. Full variable domain (CDR3 extended with the reference TRBV2 and TRBJ1-1 proteins): EPEVTQTPSHQVTQMGQEVILRCVPISNHLYFYWYRQILGQKVEFLVSFYNNEISEKSEIFDDQFSVERPDGSNFTLKIRSTKLEDSAMYFCASSEGPTGLAFFGQGTRLTVV.